The subject of this entry is one TCR beta chain. The data were obtained in a study of blood T cells in healthy people across ages. V was pared by 5 bases and J by 7 bases, with 11 bases of the junction left unmatched. Germline V gives CDR1 KGHSH, CDR2 LQKENI. The CDR3 sequence is 15 residues long. Donation came from healthy Caucasian individuals in Russia who were aged about 6 to 100. PCR was performed a second time for roughly 7 to 11 cycles using a sample-barcoded 5' primer and a J-beta primer mix. From the 5' RACE reads, TCRdb called clonotypes with MiXCR, one entry per CDR3 protein. The sample contains about 750,000 distinct CDR3 sequences, about 55% of which appear only once.

The chain uses TRBV18 and TRBJ2-7; 10 bases line up with TRBD2. The specimen was blood. The clonotype was recovered from an elderly man in good health. The CDR3 region is CASSTSIPGLAEQYF. The CDR3 region has the DNA TGTGCCAGCTCAACATCAATTCCGGGACTAGCGGAGCAGTACTTC.